These T cell receptor beta chains were read from a single sample in a study of T cell clonotyping in hematopoietic cell transplantation. TCRdb keeps only in-frame clones here, not all; method: immunoSEQ multiplex PCR. The profile shows about 41,000 clones, 85% of them singletons. The input for sequencing was peripheral blood mononuclear cells, taken before stem cell transplant. The receptors come from a man between 60 and 70 years old with acute myeloid leukemia. Some clones in this sample may be carry-over from other donors' samples. CDR3s leave out the opening cysteine and the closing phenylalanine or tryptophan. Each record gives: V gene, clone size, CDR3 protein. Not every row has a clone size; where given, it reads once, few, many or a size class.

v_call: TRBV9; clone_size: NA; cdr3_aa: ASSALVNEKLF
v_call: TRBV30; clone_size: NA; cdr3_aa: AWSRGQSNTGELF
v_call: TRBV19; clone_size: NA; cdr3_aa: ASSGLGPQH
v_call: TRBV5-1; clone_size: NA; cdr3_aa: ASSRQQGRETQY
v_call: TRBV7-2; clone_size: NA; cdr3_aa: AIELAGARYAGELF
v_call: TRBV25-1; clone_size: NA; cdr3_aa: ASRGGHGTEAF
v_call: TRBV6-1; clone_size: NA; cdr3_aa: ASSETGGAGNTIY
v_call: TRBV19; clone_size: once; cdr3_aa: ASMKTGGGGYT
v_call: TRBV4-1; clone_size: NA; cdr3_aa: ASSPSWIHGYT
v_call: TRBV2; clone_size: NA; cdr3_aa: ATQGQGNSPLH
v_call: TRBV7-6; clone_size: NA; cdr3_aa: ASSTRAAGFYNEQF
v_call: TRBV30; clone_size: NA; cdr3_aa: AWSRGALNQPQH
v_call: TRBV30; clone_size: NA; cdr3_aa: AWSHTGHAFNYGYT
v_call: TRBV4-1; clone_size: NA; cdr3_aa: ASSLRDSPTDTQY
v_call: TRBV28; clone_size: NA; cdr3_aa: ARKLSGNTIY
v_call: TRBV4-3; clone_size: NA; cdr3_aa: ASSQGGPQQENEKLF
v_call: TRBV28; clone_size: once; cdr3_aa: ASSQSHRVHEQY
v_call: TRBV7-2; clone_size: NA; cdr3_aa: ASKREGGRFQETQY
v_call: TRBV9; clone_size: NA; cdr3_aa: ASSAAGQGRAEAF
v_call: TRBV7-6; clone_size: NA; cdr3_aa: ASSFLTPEAF
v_call: TRBV29-1; clone_size: NA; cdr3_aa: SVDTTSAGELF
v_call: TRBV7-9; clone_size: NA; cdr3_aa: ASSNRQGGSYEQY
v_call: TRBV11-2; clone_size: NA; cdr3_aa: ASSPSGRGRQNIQY
v_call: TRBV25-1; clone_size: NA; cdr3_aa: ASSDTGTGYSPLH
v_call: TRBV4-3; clone_size: NA; cdr3_aa: ASSQDLATGATNEKLF
v_call: TRBV7-9; clone_size: once; cdr3_aa: ASREDPTSYNEQF
v_call: TRBV14; clone_size: NA; cdr3_aa: ASSEGVYYGYT
v_call: TRBV25-1; clone_size: NA; cdr3_aa: ASSESGYPQY
v_call: TRBV4-2; clone_size: NA; cdr3_aa: ASSSSWRGGPETQY
v_call: TRBV27; clone_size: once; cdr3_aa: ASSLDTYNEQF
v_call: TRBV7-2; clone_size: NA; cdr3_aa: ASSLERTGYGYT
v_call: TRBV5-1; clone_size: NA; cdr3_aa: ASSLGYQRTEAF
v_call: TRBV10-3; clone_size: NA; cdr3_aa: AISEWGETQY
v_call: TRBV6-6; clone_size: NA; cdr3_aa: ASSLGRPDRREKLF
v_call: TRBV25-1; clone_size: NA; cdr3_aa: ASSDMTGGNSPLH
v_call: TRBV27; clone_size: NA; cdr3_aa: ASSLSDPGNTGELF
v_call: TRBV18; clone_size: NA; cdr3_aa: ASSPEGNGNTIY
v_call: TRBV30; clone_size: NA; cdr3_aa: AWAGTGGQETQY
v_call: TRBV7-2; clone_size: NA; cdr3_aa: ASSLRDNPNSPLH
v_call: TRBV12-2; clone_size: NA; cdr3_aa: ASRPRKVPYEQY
v_call: TRBV15; clone_size: NA; cdr3_aa: ATSRDGIMPQH
v_call: TRBV7-2; clone_size: NA; cdr3_aa: ASSFQRQNYGYT
v_call: TRBV6-5; clone_size: NA; cdr3_aa: ASSYTFSGGAGELF
v_call: TRBV28; clone_size: NA; cdr3_aa: ASSFRRGGQDTQY
v_call: TRBV29-1; clone_size: NA; cdr3_aa: SVDTQETQY
v_call: TRBV5-6; clone_size: NA; cdr3_aa: ASSTTGTDDNQPQH
v_call: TRBV7-2; clone_size: NA; cdr3_aa: ASSLAVVDTQY
v_call: TRBV9; clone_size: NA; cdr3_aa: ASSLLADSNQPQH
v_call: TRBV19; clone_size: once; cdr3_aa: ASSSLAGFSYEQY
v_call: TRBV5-1; clone_size: NA; cdr3_aa: ASSPERPTGGTEAF
v_call: TRBV7-2; clone_size: NA; cdr3_aa: ASSTHRGQGEKLF
v_call: TRBV11-2; clone_size: NA; cdr3_aa: ASSLAWTGQETQY
v_call: TRBV11-1; clone_size: NA; cdr3_aa: ASSSNRETQY